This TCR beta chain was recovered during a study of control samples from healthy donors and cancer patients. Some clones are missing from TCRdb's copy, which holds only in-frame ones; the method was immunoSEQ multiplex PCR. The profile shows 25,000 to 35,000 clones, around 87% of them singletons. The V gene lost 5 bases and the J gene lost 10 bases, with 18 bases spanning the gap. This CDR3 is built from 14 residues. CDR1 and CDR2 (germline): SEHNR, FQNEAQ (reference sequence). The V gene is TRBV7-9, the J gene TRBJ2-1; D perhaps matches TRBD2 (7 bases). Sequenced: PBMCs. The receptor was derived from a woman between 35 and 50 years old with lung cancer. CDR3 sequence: CASSPGGLGKEQFF. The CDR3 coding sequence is TGTGCCAGCAGCCCCGGGGGGCTCGGGAAGGAGCAGTTCTTC.